Given below is one T cell receptor (beta chain) in context. The data were obtained in a study of cytomegalovirus exposure and HLA in healthy donors. Researchers ran the PCR with 60 Vbeta and 13 Jbeta primers. Libraries were prepared by immunoSEQ multiplex PCR; TCRdb keeps only in-frame clonotypes and omits some of them. This table has about 97,000 clones, about 80% appearing once. The clonotype was recovered from a man aged 40-49 years in good health and CMV-seronegative. The sequenced sample was PBMCs.

The CDR3: CASSLMGQYYGYTF. The DNA for the CDR3 is TGTGCCAGCAGCTTAATGGGACAGTACTATGGCTACACCTTC. The chain couples TRBV7-2 to TRBJ1-2, with 7 bases fitting TRBD1. The germline gives CDR1 SGHTA, CDR2 FQGNSA. The CDR3 spans 14 residues. V gave up 2 bases and J gave up 3 bases; unmatched junction bases: 3.